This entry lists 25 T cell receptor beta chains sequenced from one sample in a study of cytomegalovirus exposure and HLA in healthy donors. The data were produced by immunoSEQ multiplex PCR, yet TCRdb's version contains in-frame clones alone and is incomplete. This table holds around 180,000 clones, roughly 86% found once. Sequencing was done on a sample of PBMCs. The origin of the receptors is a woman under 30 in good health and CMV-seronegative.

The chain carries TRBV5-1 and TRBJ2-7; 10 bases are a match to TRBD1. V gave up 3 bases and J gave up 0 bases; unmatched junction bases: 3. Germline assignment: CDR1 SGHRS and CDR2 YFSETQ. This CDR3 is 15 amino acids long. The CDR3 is CASSWGQGISYEQYF. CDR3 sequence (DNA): TGCGCCAGCAGCTGGGGACAGGGGATCTCCTACGAGCAGTACTTC.

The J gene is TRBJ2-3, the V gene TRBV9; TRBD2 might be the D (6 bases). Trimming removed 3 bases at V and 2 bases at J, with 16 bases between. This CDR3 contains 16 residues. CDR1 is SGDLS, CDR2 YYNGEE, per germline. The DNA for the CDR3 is TGTGCCAGCAGCGCGGAAAGTCGGGGGATCACAGATACGCAGTATTTT. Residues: CASSAESRGITDTQYF.

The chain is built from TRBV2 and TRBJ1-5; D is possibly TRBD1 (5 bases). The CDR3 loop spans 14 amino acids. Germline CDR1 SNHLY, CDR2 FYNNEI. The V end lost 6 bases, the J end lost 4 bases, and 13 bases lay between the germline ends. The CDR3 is CASRGGNTNQPQHF. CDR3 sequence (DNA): TGTGCCAGCAGGGGGGGGAATACGAATCAGCCCCAGCATTTT. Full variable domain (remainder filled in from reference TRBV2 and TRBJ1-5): EPEVTQTPSHQVTQMGQEVILRCVPISNHLYFYWYRQILGQKVEFLVSFYNNEISEKSEIFDDQFSVERPDGSNFTLKIRSTKLEDSAMYFCASRGGNTNQPQHFGDGTRLSIL.

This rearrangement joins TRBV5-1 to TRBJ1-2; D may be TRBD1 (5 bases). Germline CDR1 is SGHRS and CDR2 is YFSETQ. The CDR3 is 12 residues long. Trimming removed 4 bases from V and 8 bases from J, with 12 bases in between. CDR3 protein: CASSLQGDGYTF. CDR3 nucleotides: TGCGCCAGCAGCCTGCAGGGTGACGGCTACACCTTC. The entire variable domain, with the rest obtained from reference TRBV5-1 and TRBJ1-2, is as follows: KAGVTQTPRYLIKTRGQQVTLSCSPISGHRSVSWYQQTPGQGLQFLFEYFSETQRNKGNFPGRFSGRQFSNSRSEMNVSTLELGDSALYLCASSLQGDGYTFGSGTRLTVV.

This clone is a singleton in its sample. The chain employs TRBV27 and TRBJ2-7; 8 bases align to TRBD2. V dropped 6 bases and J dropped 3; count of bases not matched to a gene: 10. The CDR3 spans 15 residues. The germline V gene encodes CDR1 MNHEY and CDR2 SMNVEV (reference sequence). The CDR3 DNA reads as TGTGCCAGCAGGGCTTTCGGGGGGGGTAACTACGAGCAGTACTTC. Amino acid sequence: CASRAFGGGNYEQYF.

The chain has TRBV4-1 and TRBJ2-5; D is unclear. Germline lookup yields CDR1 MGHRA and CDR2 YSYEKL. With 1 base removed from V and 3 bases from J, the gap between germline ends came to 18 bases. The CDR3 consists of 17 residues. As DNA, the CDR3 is TGCGCCAGCAGCCAAGTTAACATGGGCATCGTAGAAGAGACCCAGTACTTC. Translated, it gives CASSQVNMGIVEETQYF.

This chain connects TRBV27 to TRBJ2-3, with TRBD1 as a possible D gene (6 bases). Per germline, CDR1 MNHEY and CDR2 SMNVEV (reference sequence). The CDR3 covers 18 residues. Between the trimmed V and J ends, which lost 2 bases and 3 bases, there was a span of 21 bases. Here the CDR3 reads CASSLQGNPFPGTDTQYF. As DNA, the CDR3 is TGTGCCAGCAGTTTACAGGGGAACCCGTTTCCAGGAACAGATACGCAGTATTTT.

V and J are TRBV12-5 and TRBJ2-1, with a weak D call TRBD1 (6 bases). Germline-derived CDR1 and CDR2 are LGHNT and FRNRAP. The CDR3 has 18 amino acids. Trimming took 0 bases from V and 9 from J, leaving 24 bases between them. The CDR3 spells CASGLVTGTSVEDTEQFF. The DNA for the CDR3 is TGTGCTAGTGGTTTGGTTACCGGGACAAGCGTGGAGGACACTGAGCAGTTCTTC.

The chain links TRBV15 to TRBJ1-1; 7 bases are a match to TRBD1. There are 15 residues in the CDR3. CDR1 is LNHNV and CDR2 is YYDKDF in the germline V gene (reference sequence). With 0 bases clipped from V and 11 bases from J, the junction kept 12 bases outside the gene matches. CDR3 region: CATSRESRITGEAFF. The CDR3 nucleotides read TGTGCCACCAGCAGAGAATCCCGTATTACAGGGGAGGCTTTCTTT.

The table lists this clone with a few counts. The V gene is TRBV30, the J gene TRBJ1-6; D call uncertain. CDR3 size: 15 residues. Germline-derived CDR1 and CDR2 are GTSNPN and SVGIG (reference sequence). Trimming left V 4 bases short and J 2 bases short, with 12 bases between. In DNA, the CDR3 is TGTGCCTGGACGGGTAGGATCGCCTATAATTCACCCCTCCACTTT. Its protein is CAWTGRIAYNSPLHF.

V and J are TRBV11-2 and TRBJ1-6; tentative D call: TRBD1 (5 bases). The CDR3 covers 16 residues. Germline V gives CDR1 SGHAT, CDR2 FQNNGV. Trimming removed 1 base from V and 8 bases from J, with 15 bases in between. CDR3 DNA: TGTGCCAGCAGCTTAGGTTTGAACGGGGGTTATTCACCCCTCCACTTT. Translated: CASSLGLNGGYSPLHF.

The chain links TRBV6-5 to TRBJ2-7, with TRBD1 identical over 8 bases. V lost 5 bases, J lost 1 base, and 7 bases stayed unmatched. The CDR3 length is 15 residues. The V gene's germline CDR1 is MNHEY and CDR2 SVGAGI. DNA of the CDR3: TGTGCCAGCAGTCTACACCGGGACAGGTCCTACGAGCAGTACTTC. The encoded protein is CASSLHRDRSYEQYF.

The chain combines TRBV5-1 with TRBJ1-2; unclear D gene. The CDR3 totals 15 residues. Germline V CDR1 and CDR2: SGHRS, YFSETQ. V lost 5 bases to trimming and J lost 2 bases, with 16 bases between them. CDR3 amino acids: CASSRGQVLNYGYTF. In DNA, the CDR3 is TGCGCCAGCAGTCGTGGGCAGGTTTTAAACTATGGCTACACCTTC.

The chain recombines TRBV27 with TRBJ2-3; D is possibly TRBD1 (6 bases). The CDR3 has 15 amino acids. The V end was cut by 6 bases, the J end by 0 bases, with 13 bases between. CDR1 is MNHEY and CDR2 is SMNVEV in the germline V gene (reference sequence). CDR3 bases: TGTGCCAGCAGACCTGGGGGCGGGAGCACAGATACGCAGTATTTT. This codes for CASRPGGGSTDTQYF.

CDR3 loop: CASTGTGVLHLGYTF. The DNA of the CDR3 is TGTGCCAGCACGGGGACAGGGGTTCTCCATTTAGGCTACACCTTC. This sequence joins TRBV11-2 and TRBJ1-2; 10 bases are shared with TRBD1. V lost 7 bases and J lost 8; bases outside the gene matches: 13. This CDR3 is built from 15 residues. CDR1 and CDR2 from the germline V gene are SGHAT and FQNNGV.

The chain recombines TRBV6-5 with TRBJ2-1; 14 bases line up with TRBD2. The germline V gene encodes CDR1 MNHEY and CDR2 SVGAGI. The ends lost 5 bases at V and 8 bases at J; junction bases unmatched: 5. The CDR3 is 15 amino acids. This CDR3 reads CASSLGTSGGYEQFF. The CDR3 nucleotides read TGTGCCAGCAGTCTCGGGACTAGCGGGGGCTATGAGCAGTTCTTC.

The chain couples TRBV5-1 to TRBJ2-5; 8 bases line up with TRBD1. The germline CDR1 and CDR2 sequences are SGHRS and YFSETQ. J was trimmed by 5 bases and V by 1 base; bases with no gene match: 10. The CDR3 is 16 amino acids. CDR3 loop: CASSLSGGPTGETQYF. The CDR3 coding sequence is TGCGCCAGCAGCTTGTCAGGGGGCCCTACGGGGGAGACCCAGTACTTC.

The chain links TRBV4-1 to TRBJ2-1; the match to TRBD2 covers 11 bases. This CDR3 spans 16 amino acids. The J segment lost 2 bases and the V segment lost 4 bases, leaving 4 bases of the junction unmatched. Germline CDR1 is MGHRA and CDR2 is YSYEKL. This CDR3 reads CASSLPGLAAYNEQFF. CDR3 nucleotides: TGCGCCAGCAGCCTCCCGGGACTAGCGGCCTACAATGAGCAGTTCTTC.

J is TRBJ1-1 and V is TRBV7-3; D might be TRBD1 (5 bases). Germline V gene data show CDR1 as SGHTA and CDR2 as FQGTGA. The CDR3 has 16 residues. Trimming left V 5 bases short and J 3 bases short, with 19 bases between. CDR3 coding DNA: TGTGCCAGCAGCCTGGGGGTGGGGAGGCCATACACTGAAGCTTTCTTT. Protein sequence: CASSLGVGRPYTEAFF.

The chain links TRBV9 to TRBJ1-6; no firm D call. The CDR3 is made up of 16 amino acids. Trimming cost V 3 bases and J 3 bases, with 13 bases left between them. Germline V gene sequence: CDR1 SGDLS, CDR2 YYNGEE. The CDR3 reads CASSDGSSSYNSPLHF. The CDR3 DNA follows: TGTGCCAGCAGCGACGGGTCGAGTAGCTATAATTCACCCCTCCACTTT.

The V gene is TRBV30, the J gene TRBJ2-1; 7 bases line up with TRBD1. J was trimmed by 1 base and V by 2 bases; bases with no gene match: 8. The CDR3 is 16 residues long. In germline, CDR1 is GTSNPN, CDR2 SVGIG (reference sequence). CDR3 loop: CAWSRGPLGSYNEQFF. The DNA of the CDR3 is TGTGCCTGGAGTAGGGGGCCATTAGGGTCCTACAATGAGCAGTTCTTC.

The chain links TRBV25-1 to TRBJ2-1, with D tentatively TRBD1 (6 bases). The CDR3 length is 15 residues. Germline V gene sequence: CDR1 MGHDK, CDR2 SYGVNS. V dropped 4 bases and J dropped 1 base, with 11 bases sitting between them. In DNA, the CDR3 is TGTGCCAGCAGTGTTCCAGGGGTGTCCTACAATGAGCAGTTCTTC. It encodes CASSVPGVSYNEQFF. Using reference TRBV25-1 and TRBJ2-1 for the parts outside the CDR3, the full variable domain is EADIYQTPRYLVIGTGKKITLECSQTMGHDKMYWYQQDPGMELHLIHYSYGVNSTEKGDLSSESTVSRIRTEHFPLTLESARPSHTSQYLCASSVPGVSYNEQFFGPGTRLTVL.

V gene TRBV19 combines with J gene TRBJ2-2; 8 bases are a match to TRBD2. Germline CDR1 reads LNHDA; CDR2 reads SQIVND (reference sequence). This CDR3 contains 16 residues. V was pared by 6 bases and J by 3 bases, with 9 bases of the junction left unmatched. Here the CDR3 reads CASRLAGLMDTGELFF. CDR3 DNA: TGTGCCAGTAGGCTAGCGGGCTTAATGGACACCGGGGAGCTGTTTTTT.

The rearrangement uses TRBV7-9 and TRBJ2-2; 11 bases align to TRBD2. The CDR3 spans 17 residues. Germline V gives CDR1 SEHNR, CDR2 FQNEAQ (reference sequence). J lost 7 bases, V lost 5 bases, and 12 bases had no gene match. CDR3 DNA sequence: TGTGCCAGCAGCCCCCGTATTAGCGGGGGGGCAGTCGGGGAGCTGTTTTTT. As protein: CASSPRISGGAVGELFF. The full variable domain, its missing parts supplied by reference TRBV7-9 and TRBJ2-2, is DTGVSQNPRHKITKRGQNVTFRCDPISEHNRLYWYRQTLGQGPEFLTYFQNEAQLEKSRLLSDRFSAERPKGSFSTLEIQRTEQGDSAMYLCASSPRISGGAVGELFFGEGSRLTVL.

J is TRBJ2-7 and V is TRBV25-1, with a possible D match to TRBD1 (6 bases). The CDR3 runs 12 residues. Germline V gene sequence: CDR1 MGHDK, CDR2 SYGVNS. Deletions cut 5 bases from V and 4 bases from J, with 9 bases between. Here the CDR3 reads CASSWTAYEQYF. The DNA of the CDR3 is TGTGCCAGCAGTTGGACAGCTTACGAGCAGTACTTC.